Listed below are T cell receptor beta chains from one sample, sequenced in a study of regulatory dendritic cells for organ transplantation. The antigens of these receptors remain unknown. Assay: immunoSEQ multiplex PCR; the TCRdb copy retains only in-frame clones and omits some. The sample lists some 11,000 clones; about 70% were seen once. The sequenced sample consisted of naive CD4+ T cells from blood cultured with regulatory dendritic cells. These receptors were collected from a human donor in good health. The CDR3 runs from the conserved cysteine through the conserved F or W. The order of the fields is D gene, clone size, J gene, V gene, CDR3 protein, CDR3 DNA. A D gene is named only where the DNA matches it firmly. Clone size is not always given. Where it is, it says once, few, many or a class for expanded clones.

- once TRBJ2-5 TRBV2 CASSEVNGPGETQYF TGTGCCAGCAGTGAAGTGAATGGCCCGGGAGAGACCCAGTACTTC
- - TRBJ2-3 TRBV5-6 CASSPPGGDTQYF TGTGCCAGCAGCCCCCCTGGAGGAGATACGCAGTATTTT
TRBD1 - TRBJ1-6 TRBV2 CASSEGGGAYNSPLHF TGTGCCAGCAGTGAAGGAGGGGGCGCCTATAATTCACCCCTCCACTTT
- - TRBJ1-1 TRBV10-3 CAISETGSTEAFF TGTGCCATCAGTGAGACAGGGAGCACTGAAGCTTTCTTT
- - TRBJ1-2 TRBV5-1 CASSRESGGGYTF TGCGCCAGCAGCCGAGAATCAGGAGGTGGCTACACCTTC
TRBD1 few TRBJ1-5 TRBV15 CATSRGETGSNQPQHF TGTGCCACCAGCAGAGGCGAGACAGGGAGCAATCAGCCCCAGCATTTT
TRBD1 - TRBJ1-2 TRBV19 CASSIGGTGVIFGYTF TGTGCCAGTAGTATAGGCGGGACAGGGGTCATCTTTGGCTACACCTTC
TRBD1 - TRBJ2-7 TRBV6-1 CASSDDGTGAFGEQYF TGTGCCAGCAGTGACGATGGGACAGGGGCTTTTGGCGAGCAGTACTTC
TRBD2 - TRBJ2-1 TRBV10-3 CAISDSGGPYNEQFF TGTGCCATCAGTGATAGCGGGGGGCCTTACAATGAGCAGTTCTTC
- - TRBJ2-1 TRBV10-3 CAISESKLRNEQFF TGTGCCATCAGTGAGTCAAAGCTACGGAATGAGCAGTTCTTC
- - TRBJ2-7 TRBV4-2 CASSQEEGEPYEQYF TGTGCCAGCAGCCAAGAAGAGGGAGAGCCCTACGAGCAGTACTTC
TRBD1 - TRBJ1-2 TRBV6-4 CASSAEQGAGGYTF TGTGCCAGCAGTGCAGAACAGGGGGCGGGCGGCTACACCTTC
- - TRBJ2-4 TRBV9 CASSPRQLIDKNIQYF TGTGCCAGCAGCCCCAGACAGCTCATAGACAAAAACATTCAGTACTTC
- few TRBJ1-2 TRBV28 CASSSPFGYTF TGTGCCAGCAGTTCCCCTTTTGGCTACACCTTC
- once TRBJ1-6 TRBV2 CASSGNRVGNSPLHF TGTGCCAGCAGTGGGAACAGGGTAGGCAATTCACCCCTCCACTTT
- - TRBJ2-5 TRBV28 CASSTPSDSGQGTQYF TGTGCCAGCAGTACACCATCGGATAGCGGACAAGGGACCCAGTACTTC
TRBD2 - TRBJ2-2 TRBV5-4 CASSLEAGGDTGELFF TGTGCCAGCAGCTTGGAGGCCGGGGGGGACACCGGGGAGCTGTTTTTT
- - TRBJ1-2 TRBV18 CASSPRNLQGSYGYTF TGTGCCAGCTCACCACGCAACCTCCAGGGAAGCTATGGCTACACCTTC
- - TRBJ1-1 TRBV5-4 CASSLEQVNTEAFF TGTGCCAGCAGCTTGGAACAGGTTAACACTGAAGCTTTCTTT
- - TRBJ2-3 TRBV6-1 CASSEVMGGVGDTQYF TGTGCCAGCAGTGAAGTGATGGGCGGGGTGGGAGATACGCAGTATTTT
- few TRBJ2-5 TRBV9 CASSASLGGQYF TGTGCCAGCAGCGCCTCCCTAGGGGGCCAGTACTTC
- - TRBJ1-4 TRBV7-9 CASSPEVEKLFF TGTGCCAGCAGCCCGGAGGTTGAAAAACTGTTTTTT
TRBD1 - TRBJ1-4 TRBV5-8 CASSLGQGGTTNEKLFF TGTGCCAGCAGCCTGGGACAGGGGGGGACAACTAATGAAAAACTGTTTTTT